These 20 T cell receptor beta chains originate from one sample sequenced in a study of T cells expressing NK-cell markers. TCRdb re-called the 5' RACE reads and gives one entry per CDR3 protein, without DNA. This sample's table reports 300,000 to 500,000 distinct CDR3 sequences. Sequenced material: blood T cells: a sorted CD56 or NKG2C T cell subset, CD4+ or CD8+ T cells, or bulk PBMC T cells (not recorded which). Source of these receptors: a woman aged 50 to 60 in good health.

This chain's CDR3 is CAISMDKWGATDTQYF. The chain is built from TRBV10-3 and TRBJ2-3; TCRdb names TRBD2, which stays unverified in the absence of DNA. The germline CDR1 and CDR2 sequences are ENHRY and SYGVKD. The CDR3 runs 16 residues.

V is TRBV30 and J is TRBJ2-2; TCRdb lists TRBD2, though no DNA is available to test this call. The germline CDR1 and CDR2 sequences are GTSNPN and SVGIG (reference sequence). The CDR3 has 15 residues. CDR3 protein: CAWRLGLVNTGELFF.

The rearrangement links TRBV10-3 to TRBJ2-2. Germline lookup yields CDR1 ENHRY and CDR2 SYGVKD. The CDR3 loop spans 13 amino acids. CDR3 amino acids: CAISSFTTGELFF.

The genes are TRBV6-4 and TRBJ1-2. The CDR3 is 13 residues long. Germline assignment: CDR1 MRHNA and CDR2 SNTAGT. This chain's CDR3 is CASVTSLSYGYTF.

This rearrangement joins TRBV12-3 or TRBV12-4 to TRBJ2-1; with no DNA, the TCRdb D assignment of TRBD1 cannot be verified. The CDR3 sequence is 12 residues long. The CDR3 here is CASKTGYHEQFF.

The chain is built from TRBV7-6 and TRBJ2-1; checking the TCRdb D call of TRBD1 is not possible without DNA. CDR1 is SGHVS and CDR2 is FNYEAQ in the germline V gene. CDR3 length equals 15 residues. The CDR3 protein is CASSLGADRGNEQFF.

The chain links TRBV20-1 to TRBJ2-7; TCRdb selects TRBD2, and the lack of DNA leaves this call unchecked. CDR1 is DFQATT and CDR2 is SNEGSKA in the germline V gene (reference sequence). The CDR3 is 14 residues long. The chain's CDR3 is CSARLSGASYEQYF.

J is TRBJ2-2 and V is TRBV12-5; without DNA, the TCRdb call of TRBD1 cannot be checked. Germline CDR1 reads LGHNT; CDR2 reads FRNRAP. This CDR3 has 15 amino acids. The CDR3 is CASDSFGTDTGELFF.

This chain uses TRBV20-1 with TRBJ2-7; the TCRdb D gene call, TRBD1, has no DNA to confirm it. The CDR3 has 14 amino acids. The V gene's germline CDR1 is DFQATT and CDR2 SNEGSKA (reference sequence). The CDR3 protein is CSARALGQAGGQYF.

The genes are TRBV5-1 and TRBJ2-3; no DNA is available, so the TRBD1 call from TCRdb remains unchecked. The CDR3 has 15 residues. CDR1 and CDR2 (germline): SGHRS, YFSETQ. The CDR3 loop is CASSTVRDRTDTQYF.

The chain employs TRBV20-1 and TRBJ2-1; no DNA is available, so the TRBD2 call from TCRdb remains unchecked. The germline CDR1 and CDR2 sequences are DFQATT and SNEGSKA (reference sequence). The CDR3 is 14 amino acids. CDR3 residues: CSARVPGTSDEQFF.

The chain couples TRBV27 to TRBJ1-5; TCRdb's assignment of TRBD1 cannot be checked, as there is no DNA. This CDR3 comprises 14 residues. CDR1 is MNHEY and CDR2 is SMNVEV in the germline V gene (reference sequence). The CDR3 region is CASGSGTGVYPQHF.

The V gene is TRBV7-8, the J gene TRBJ2-3. Germline CDR1 and CDR2: SGHVS and FQNEAQ. CDR3 length equals 15 residues. Here the CDR3 reads CASSLGLHPKDTQYF.

The rearrangement links TRBV4-1 to TRBJ2-2. The CDR3 runs 15 residues. Per germline, CDR1 MGHRA and CDR2 YSYEKL. CDR3 sequence reads: CASSQEARSTGELFF.

The rearrangement uses TRBV6-5 and TRBJ2-1; the D call from TCRdb, TRBD2, cannot be confirmed without DNA. Germline V gene lookup returns CDR1 MNHEY and CDR2 SVGAGI. The CDR3 length is 16 residues. The CDR3 region is CASSSPLAENYNEQFF.

The rearrangement joins TRBV20-1 to TRBJ2-5; TCRdb's assignment of TRBD2 cannot be checked, as there is no DNA. The CDR3 runs 15 residues. Germline V lookup: CDR1 DFQATT, CDR2 SNEGSKA (reference sequence). CDR3 protein: CSAIPGLAARQTQYF.

The chain uses TRBV4-2 and TRBJ2-7. The CDR3 runs to 16 residues. Per germline, CDR1 LGHNA and CDR2 YNFKEQ. The CDR3 loop is CASSQSRAPSHYEQYF.

The chain employs TRBV7-7 and TRBJ2-7; the TCRdb call, TRBD1, lacks DNA for checking. The germline gives CDR1 SSHAT, CDR2 FNYEAQ (reference sequence). The CDR3 sequence is 12 residues long. CDR3 amino acids: CATSQGFLEQYF. The full variable domain, its missing parts supplied by reference TRBV7-7 and TRBJ2-7, is GAGVSQSPRYKVTKRGQDVTLRCDPISSHATLYWYQQALGQGPEFLTYFNYEAQPDKSGLPSDRFSAERPEGSISTLTIQRTEQRDSAMYRCATSQGFLEQYFGPGTRLTVT.

V is TRBV12-3 or TRBV12-4 and J is TRBJ2-3; TCRdb indicates TRBD2, and absent DNA this call remains unverified. This CDR3 is 11 amino acids long. The CDR3 here is CASSSGGGLYF.

The chain couples TRBV12-3 or TRBV12-4 to TRBJ2-1; TCRdb designates TRBD2, a call that cannot be tested without DNA. The CDR3 is made up of 13 amino acids. CDR3 sequence: CASSLMSGDSEFF.